What follows are 21 T cell receptor beta chains derived from one specimen sequenced in a study of human T cells and chemical hapten exposure. TCRdb processed the RACE reads anew with MiXCR; each CDR3 protein has one entry. The sample comprises over 70,000 distinct CDR3 sequences, about 14% of which are singletons, and approximately 4.5% rests with the top ten. Regarding time point: pre-sensitization, week 0. As for treatment: therapeutic diphenylcyclopropenone sensitization with weekly scalp DPC. The specimen was whole blood, collected in connection with sensitization to the hapten diphenylcyclopropenone (DPC). The receptors here all came from a woman aged 45 to 65 with alopecia areata. Some clones in this sample may be carry-over from other donors' samples.

This clonotype was seen more than once but under ten times. This chain joins TRBV19 and TRBJ1-5, with 9 bases lining up with TRBD1. The germline V gene has CDR1 LNHDA and CDR2 SQIVND (reference sequence). The V and J ends lost 1 base and 7 bases, in that order; junction bases with no gene match: 8. This CDR3 is built from 16 residues. The CDR3 sequence is CASSIGRGQGRQPQHF. The CDR3 DNA reads TGTGCCAGTAGTATAGGGAGGGGACAGGGAAGGCAGCCCCAGCATTTT.

A few counts support this clonotype. This chain joins TRBV5-1 and TRBJ2-1; 8 bases align to TRBD1. V gave up 10 bases and J gave up 3 bases; unmatched junction bases: 15. This CDR3 spans 16 amino acids. Per the germline V gene, CDR1 is SGHRS and CDR2 is YFSETQ. CDR3 loop: CAPGGPMPSRYNEQFF. The DNA of the CDR3 is TGCGCCCCAGGGGGCCCAATGCCGAGCCGCTACAATGAGCAGTTCTTC. Drawing the rest from reference TRBV5-1 and TRBJ2-1, the complete variable domain is KAGVTQTPRYLIKTRGQQVTLSCSPISGHRSVSWYQQTPGQGLQFLFEYFSETQRNKGNFPGRFSGRQFSNSRSEMNVSTLELGDSALYLCAPGGPMPSRYNEQFFGPGTRLTVL.

The chain joins TRBV7-6 to TRBJ2-7; unclear D gene. This CDR3 comprises 13 residues. Trimming took off 0 bases at V and 2 bases at J, with 5 bases between the two ends. Germline-derived CDR1 and CDR2 are SGHVS and FNYEAQ. CDR3 sequence: CASSLAVAYEQYF. The CDR3 DNA sequence: TGTGCCAGCAGCTTAGCCGTAGCCTACGAGCAGTACTTC.

The genes are TRBV5-1 and TRBJ1-1; D gene ambiguous. V was cut by 1 base and J by 4 bases, with 11 bases left in between. This CDR3 is built from 14 residues. Germline values: CDR1 SGHRS, CDR2 YFSETQ. The CDR3, as DNA: TGCGCCAGCAGCTTGTTACAGACCCCCACTGAAGCTTTCTTT. Translation gives CASSLLQTPTEAFF.

This clonotype was seen once. The chain links TRBV7-9 to TRBJ2-5; 9 nucleotides line up with TRBD1. The ends lost 4 bases at V and 5 bases at J; junction bases unmatched: 8. Germline V gene sequence: CDR1 SEHNR, CDR2 FQNEAQ (reference sequence). The CDR3 extends over 15 amino acids. CDR3 nucleotide sequence: TGTGCCAGCAGCTCTGGGGGGACAGGGCTCGAGACCCAGTACTTC. The encoded protein is CASSSGGTGLETQYF.

This clonotype was observed a few times. The rearrangement links TRBV10-1 to TRBJ1-6; D possibly corresponds to TRBD1 (5 bases). V lost 8 bases and J 3 bases, leaving 11 bases between the germline ends. This CDR3 comprises 14 residues. Germline values: CDR1 WNHNN, CDR2 SYGVQD (reference sequence). CDR3 coding DNA: TGCGCCAGCGGATCGGGGGACTATAATTCACCCCTCCACTTT. Translating gives CASGSGDYNSPLHF.

The rearrangement links TRBV12-3 or TRBV12-4 to TRBJ2-1, with D maybe TRBD1 (6 bases). The V end lost 3 bases, the J end lost 7 bases, and 13 bases lay between the germline ends. The CDR3 is 14 residues long. The CDR3 loop is CASSFPDSSNEQFF. The CDR3 DNA sequence: TGTGCCAGCAGTTTCCCGGACAGTTCTAATGAGCAGTTCTTC.

V gene TRBV7-2 combines with J gene TRBJ1-2, with D possibly matching TRBD1 (6 bases). The V end was cut by 4 bases, the J end by 8 bases, with 14 bases between. The CDR3 covers 13 residues. Germline CDR1 is SGHTA and CDR2 is FQGNSA. CDR3 sequence (DNA): TGTGCCAGCAGCTCACGGGGGCAATCAGGCTACACCTTC. Its translation: CASSSRGQSGYTF.

This clonotype was recorded at least ten times. This chain connects TRBV27 to TRBJ2-7, with D unclear. Germline V gene sequence: CDR1 MNHEY, CDR2 SMNVEV (reference sequence). The length of the CDR3 is 12 residues. The CDR3 spells CATADLLSEQYF. In DNA, the CDR3 is TGTGCGACCGCCGATCTACTAAGCGAGCAGTACTTC.

This clonotype was observed a handful of times. The chain is built from TRBV18 and TRBJ1-1; no clear D. Germline V gene data show CDR1 as KGHSH and CDR2 as LQKENI. The CDR3 sequence is 15 residues long. V lost 3 bases and J lost 3, with 14 bases in between. The chain's CDR3 is CASSPLVVGDTEAFF. The CDR3 DNA sequence: TGTGCCAGCTCACCCCTAGTGGTTGGGGACACTGAAGCTTTCTTT.

This clonotype was seen a few times. The chain is built from TRBV5-1 and TRBJ2-3; 9 nucleotides align to TRBD2. V lost 4 bases and J lost 2; bases outside the gene matches: 8. The CDR3 totals 16 residues. Germline loops: CDR1 SGHRS, CDR2 YFSETQ. CDR3 bases: TGCGCCAGCAGCACCCGCCTAGCGGGAAACACAGATACGCAGTATTTT. Its translation: CASSTRLAGNTDTQYF.

Many counts were recorded for this clonotype. The V gene is TRBV3-1, the J gene TRBJ2-1; the D is unclear. The CDR3 has 13 amino acids. Germline loops: CDR1 LGHDT, CDR2 YNNKEL (reference sequence). V dropped 0 bases and J dropped 4 bases, with 4 bases sitting between them. This CDR3 reads CASSQDRYNEQFF. In DNA form, the CDR3 reads TGTGCCAGCAGCCAAGACAGATACAATGAGCAGTTCTTC.

This clonotype was seen more than once but under ten times. CDR3 region: CASSLTENQPQHF. The CDR3 DNA reads TGTGCCAGCAGTTTAACCGAGAATCAGCCCCAGCATTTT. The rearrangement links TRBV12-3 or TRBV12-4 to TRBJ1-5, with unresolved D. V was cut by 2 bases and J by 4 bases, with 6 bases left in between. CDR3 size: 13 residues.

In its sample, this clonotype was seen a few times. This chain joins TRBV4-1 and TRBJ2-3; the match to TRBD2 covers 7 bases. V lost 4 bases to trimming and J lost 4 bases; unmatched junction nucleotides: 8. The CDR3 is made up of 15 amino acids. CDR1 is MGHRA and CDR2 is YSYEKL in the germline V gene. CDR3 region: CASSRFGAGADTQYF. The CDR3 bases are TGCGCCAGCAGCCGATTTGGTGCGGGGGCAGATACGCAGTATTTT.

The J gene is TRBJ2-1, the V gene TRBV12-3 or TRBV12-4, with TRBD1 identical over 8 bases. The CDR3 has 15 residues. The J segment lost 8 bases and the V segment lost 7 bases, leaving 13 bases of the junction unmatched. The CDR3 region is CASTLGQGARDEQFF. CDR3 nucleotide sequence: TGTGCCAGCACCCTAGGTCAGGGGGCGCGCGATGAGCAGTTCTTC.

As DNA, the CDR3 is TGTGCCAGCATTCCCGGGACAGGGTTAGTCAGGTCCTACACCGGGGAGCTGTTTTTT. As protein: CASIPGTGLVRSYTGELFF. The chain is built from TRBV12-3 or TRBV12-4 and TRBJ2-2, with 9 bases lining up with TRBD1. CDR3 length equals 19 residues. Trimming took 7 bases from V and 3 from J; bases not matched to a gene: 18.

This rearrangement joins TRBV7-6 to TRBJ2-1, with TRBD2 as a possible D gene (5 bases). Per the germline V gene, CDR1 is SGHVS and CDR2 is FNYEAQ. The germline V and J ends were trimmed by 0 bases and 7 bases, with 13 bases remaining between them. CDR3 length equals 15 residues. CDR3 region: CASSLADRTENEQFF. The CDR3 coding sequence is TGTGCCAGCAGCTTAGCGGATAGGACTGAAAATGAGCAGTTCTTC.

This clonotype occurred many times. The V call is TRBV20-1, the J call TRBJ1-4; D remains unclear. Germline CDR1 reads DFQATT; CDR2 reads SNEGSKA (reference sequence). V was cut by 1 base and J by 3 bases, with 6 bases left in between. The CDR3 extends over 13 amino acids. The CDR3 nucleotides read TGCAGTGCTAGAGGGCGGCCTAATGAAAAACTGTTTTTT. Its translation: CSARGRPNEKLFF.

There are a few counts of this clonotype. This sequence joins TRBV18 and TRBJ1-6; D call uncertain. V lost 6 bases to trimming and J lost 6 bases, with 12 bases between them. The CDR3 runs to 14 residues. The germline V gene encodes CDR1 KGHSH and CDR2 LQKENI. CDR3 sequence (DNA): TGTGCCAGCTCCGAGGACGGGATTAATTCACCCCTCCACTTT. Translation: CASSEDGINSPLHF. Variable domain in full (rest from reference TRBV18 and TRBJ1-6): NAGVMQNPRHLVRRRGQEARLRCSPMKGHSHVYWYRQLPEEGLKFMVYLQKENIIDESGMPKERFSAEFPKEGPSILRIQQVVRGDSAAYFCASSEDGINSPLHFGNGTRLTVT.

This clonotype was observed a few times. This sequence joins TRBV19 and TRBJ2-1; D is unclear. CDR1 is LNHDA, CDR2 SQIVND, per germline (reference sequence). The CDR3 has 12 residues. Trimming cost V 8 bases and J 5 bases, with 10 bases left between them. The CDR3: CASSPPHNEQFF. CDR3 nucleotides: TGTGCCAGTTCCCCCCCCCACAATGAGCAGTTCTTC.

This clonotype was detected a few times. The V and J genes are TRBV2 and TRBJ2-1; 15 bases align to TRBD2. This CDR3 has 15 amino acids. CDR1 is SNHLY and CDR2 is FYNNEI in the germline V gene. J lost 7 bases, V lost 5 bases, and 3 bases had no gene match. The CDR3 region has the DNA TGTGCCAGCAGTTGGACTAGCGGGAGGGTTAATGAGCAGTTCTTC. It translates to CASSWTSGRVNEQFF.